Each of the 20 T cell receptor beta chains below was sequenced from the same sample in a study of blood T cell repertoires in COVID-19. Data came from immunoSEQ multiplex PCR; TCRdb stores just in-frame clones and leaves some out. The sample carries about 310,000 clones, around nine tenths recorded once. Specimen: peripheral blood. These receptors all come from a man aged 50-59 years with active or convalescent COVID-19.

This rearrangement joins TRBV5-1 to TRBJ1-4; 7 positions match TRBD1. In germline, CDR1 is SGHRS, CDR2 YFSETQ. This CDR3 has 17 amino acids. The V segment lost 3 bases and the J segment 0 bases; nucleotides outside the gene matches: 8. Written as DNA, the CDR3 is TGCGCCAGCAGCTCCCAAGGACAGGTTGCAACTAATGAAAAACTGTTTTTT. Protein sequence: CASSSQGQVATNEKLFF.

The chain has TRBV1 and TRBJ1-3; no check of the table's D call, TRBD1, against the DNA was made. TRBV1 is a known pseudogene. The CDR3 spans 16 residues. In DNA form, the CDR3 reads TGCACCAGCAGCCACCCGGGACAAAACTCTGGAAACACCATATATTTT. Its protein is CTSSHPGQNSGNTIYF.

The chain combines TRBV6-6 with TRBJ2-3, with 12 bases that match TRBD2. The ends lost 5 bases at V and 4 bases at J; junction bases unmatched: 10. CDR1 and CDR2 from the germline V gene are MNHNY and SVGAGI (reference sequence). The CDR3 is made up of 17 amino acids. The CDR3 bases are TGTGCCAGCAGTCCTTCACTAGCGGGAGGCCAAGCAGATACGCAGTATTTT. Protein product: CASSPSLAGGQADTQYF.

This chain links TRBV10-3 with TRBJ1-1, with 11 positions matching TRBD1. CDR1 is ENHRY, CDR2 SYGVKD, per germline. This CDR3 spans 18 amino acids. After removal of 2 bases from V and 5 bases from J, the junction contained 13 bases not matched to a gene. CDR3 sequence: CAISEIWTGGTSGTEAFF. CDR3 coding DNA: TGTGCCATCAGTGAGATTTGGACAGGGGGCACCTCAGGAACTGAAGCTTTCTTT.

About this clone: One end of the junction fails to match germline, which may point to a read error. The chain couples TRBV2 to TRBJ1-1; D might be TRBD1 (5 bases). This CDR3 has 12 residues. Germline V CDR1 and CDR2: SNHLY, FYNNEI. As DNA, the CDR3 is TGTGCCAGCAGTGAACAGGGTACTGGAGCTTTCTTT. This translates into CASSEQGTGAFF. The full variable domain, in which reference TRBV2 and TRBJ1-1 provide the parts outside the CDR3, is EPEVTQTPSHQVTQMGQEVILRCVPISNHLYFYWYRQILGQKVEFLVSFYNNEISEKSEIFDDQFSVERPDGSNFTLKIRSTKLEDSAMYFCASSEQGTGAFFGQGTRLTVV.

V is TRBV4-1 and J is TRBJ2-7; no definite D call. The CDR3 length is 13 residues. Trimming shortened V by 2 bases and J by 4 bases, and 9 bases separated the two germline ends. Per the germline V gene, CDR1 is MGHRA and CDR2 is YSYEKL. The chain's CDR3 is CASSQPSGYEQYF. DNA for the CDR3: TGCGCCAGCAGCCAACCTTCAGGTTACGAGCAGTACTTC.

The J gene is TRBJ1-6, the V gene TRBV25-1, with D possibly matching TRBD1 (6 bases). Trimming stripped 3 bases from V and 8 bases from J, with 14 bases between. The CDR3 is 15 residues long. The germline V gene has CDR1 MGHDK and CDR2 SYGVNS. The CDR3 spells CASSDRTAPDSPLHF. CDR3 coding DNA: TGTGCCAGCAGTGATCGGACAGCCCCTGATTCACCCCTCCACTTT.

The chain couples TRBV2 to TRBJ1-6; D unresolved. V dropped 6 bases and J dropped 0 bases, with 9 bases sitting between them. Per germline, CDR1 SNHLY and CDR2 FYNNEI. CDR3 length equals 15 residues. The CDR3 DNA reads TGTGCCAGCAGCAGAGGGAGCTCCTATAATTCACCCCTCCACTTT. Translating gives CASSRGSSYNSPLHF.

The chain employs TRBV29-1 and TRBJ1-2, with 7 bases that match TRBD1. This CDR3 region has 13 residues. Trimming took 6 bases from V and 4 from J; bases not matched to a gene: 8. The V gene's germline CDR1 is SQVTM and CDR2 ANQGSEA. The CDR3 sequence: CSVEKTGSYGYTF. CDR3 DNA sequence: TGCAGCGTGGAAAAGACAGGGAGCTATGGCTACACCTTC. The full variable domain, in which reference TRBV29-1 and TRBJ1-2 provide the parts outside the CDR3, is SAVISQKPSRDICQRGTSLTIQCQVDSQVTMMFWYRQQPGQSLTLIATANQGSEATYESGFVIDKFPISRPNLTFSTLTVSNMSPEDSSIYLCSVEKTGSYGYTFGSGTRLTVV.

The chain combines TRBV6-2 or TRBV6-3 with TRBJ1-2; TRBD1 is a possible D gene (5 bases). The CDR3 totals 19 residues. Trimming cost V 6 bases and J 2 bases, with 28 bases left between them. Per germline, CDR1 MNHEY and CDR2 SVGEGT. The CDR3 sequence: CASSTFPGRLGGTNYGYTF. The CDR3 coding sequence is TGTGCCAGCAGCACCTTTCCGGGACGCCTGGGGGGGACGAACTATGGCTACACCTTC.

This clone was counted once. The chain combines TRBV27 with TRBJ2-7; TRBD1 agrees at 7 bases. The CDR3 is 16 amino acids. V trimming: 7 bases; J trimming: 2 bases; junction bases outside the gene matches: 14. The germline V gene has CDR1 MNHEY and CDR2 SMNVEV (reference sequence). CDR3 sequence (DNA): TGTGCCAGCAAGATTCCGACAGGGATTTCTACCTACGAGCAGTACTTC. Protein sequence: CASKIPTGISTYEQYF.

The V call is TRBV5-6, the J call TRBJ2-1, with 8 nucleotides matching TRBD2. Germline CDR1 reads SGHDT; CDR2 reads YYEEEE. The CDR3 is made up of 15 amino acids. Unmatched junction bases numbered 6, after V lost 3 bases and J lost 4 bases. The CDR3 nucleotides are TGTGCCAGCAGCTCCACTAGCGGTCTTTACAATGAGCAGTTCTTC. Its translation is CASSSTSGLYNEQFF.

The chain joins TRBV9 to TRBJ1-2; possibly TRBD1 for D (6 bases). Germline CDR1 SGDLS, CDR2 YYNGEE. CDR3 size: 15 residues. Trimming removed 4 bases from V and 7 bases from J, with 20 bases in between. This CDR3 reads CASSPEWGGNAGYTF. DNA for the CDR3: TGTGCCAGCAGCCCGGAATGGGGGGGCAACGCTGGCTACACCTTC.

The V call is TRBV13, the J call TRBJ1-6; D is possibly TRBD1 (6 bases). This CDR3 region has 18 residues. V lost 0 bases and J lost 0, with 12 bases in between. CDR1 and CDR2 (germline): PRHDT, FYEKMQ (reference sequence). The CDR3 DNA reads TGTGCCAGCAGCTTAGGGGACGGACAGAGCTCCTATAATTCACCCCTCCACTTT. Translating gives CASSLGDGQSSYNSPLHF. Combining the CDR3 with reference TRBV13 and TRBJ1-6 gives the whole variable domain AAGVIQSPRHLIKEKRETATLKCYPIPRHDTVYWYQQGPGQDPQFLISFYEKMQSDKGSIPDRFSAQQFSDYHSELNMSSLELGDSALYFCASSLGDGQSSYNSPLHFGNGTRLTVT.

The rearrangement links TRBV10-3 to TRBJ2-1; 10 bases map to TRBD2. V lost 5 bases and J lost 7; bases outside the gene matches: 8. The CDR3 length is 15 residues. Germline V gives CDR1 ENHRY, CDR2 SYGVKD. CDR3 sequence: CAISKSSGGGNEQFF. CDR3 bases: TGTGCCATCAGTAAATCTAGCGGGGGAGGAAATGAGCAGTTCTTC.

The rearrangement uses TRBV30 and TRBJ1-1; TRBD1 is a possible D gene (6 bases). Germline assignment: CDR1 GTSNPN and CDR2 SVGIG (reference sequence). This CDR3 comprises 10 residues. Trimming cost V 7 bases and J 5 bases, with 8 bases left between them. The CDR3 nucleotides read TGTGCCTTCGGACAGACTGAAGCTTTCTTT. Amino acids: CAFGQTEAFF.

The chain has TRBV28 and TRBJ2-3, with 14 bases lining up with TRBD2. V was pared by 5 bases and J by 4 bases, with 2 bases of the junction left unmatched. This CDR3 spans 15 amino acids. Germline V gene lookup returns CDR1 MDHEN and CDR2 SYDVKM. The CDR3 DNA follows: TGTGCCAGCAGTGGACTAGCGGGGGGTGCAGATACGCAGTATTTT. Translated, it gives CASSGLAGGADTQYF.

J is TRBJ2-5 and V is TRBV13; D remains ambiguous. V shed 4 bases and J shed 5 bases, with 17 bases lying between them. CDR1 and CDR2 (germline): PRHDT, FYEKMQ (reference sequence). The CDR3 contains 15 residues. Written as DNA, the CDR3 is TGTGCCAGCAGCTCGTCGACACGGAAAGAGGAGACCCAGTACTTC. Translating gives CASSSSTRKEETQYF.

This chain connects TRBV24-1 to TRBJ2-7, with TRBD1 matching over 9 bases. CDR1 is KGHDR, CDR2 SFDVKD, per germline. The CDR3 contains 15 residues. Unmatched junction bases numbered 8, after V lost 4 bases and J lost 5 bases. The CDR3 DNA is TGTGCCACCAGTGACTCCGGGACAGGGATCAACGAGCAGTACTTC. This gives the protein CATSDSGTGINEQYF.

The chain recombines TRBV6-5 with TRBJ1-2; TRBD1 matches 9 bases. The CDR3 covers 14 residues. Losses at the gene ends were 6 bases for V and 7 bases for J; bases not matched to a gene: 9. Germline V gene lookup returns CDR1 MNHEY and CDR2 SVGAGI. This CDR3 reads CASRGTGTPPGYTF. The DNA for the CDR3 is TGTGCCAGCAGGGGGACAGGGACCCCTCCTGGCTACACCTTC.